Each of the 6 T cell receptor beta chains below was sequenced from the same sample in a study of T cells in Graves' hyperthyroidism and ophthalmopathy. Researchers amplified the TCR beta CDR3 regions from RNA transcripts. RT-PCR in the first round (using the HTBI primer set) targeted the TCR CDR3. In TCRdb, the multiplex PCR reads were re-called with MiXCR into one record per CDR3 protein. The sample has 500,000 or so distinct CDR3 sequences; around 16% are singletons. Sequencing was performed on blood. All receptors derive from a woman aged 25 to 39 with Graves' ophthalmopathy.

This clonotype has a handful of counts. The chain is built from TRBV7-3 and TRBJ1-1, with D possibly matching TRBD1 (5 bases). Deletions cut 1 base from V and 5 bases from J, with 11 bases between. CDR3 length: 14 amino acids. Germline lookup yields CDR1 SGHTA and CDR2 FQGTGA. CDR3 bases: TGTGCCAGCAGCTTAATGGGGGAGCGGACTGAAGCTTTCTTT. Translated: CASSLMGERTEAFF.

This clonotype has a handful of counts. The chain has TRBV19 and TRBJ2-6; D is uncertain. Germline V lookup: CDR1 LNHDA, CDR2 SQIVND (reference sequence). This CDR3 has 15 residues. Deletions cut 6 bases from V and 0 bases from J, with 9 bases between. The CDR3 reads CASRPSFSGANVLTF. The CDR3 DNA reads as TGTGCCAGTAGGCCTTCTTTCTCTGGGGCCAACGTCCTGACTTTC.

The rearrangement links TRBV4-1 to TRBJ2-7, with 10 bases aligning to TRBD2. CDR3 size: 15 residues. Germline V gene lookup returns CDR1 MGHRA and CDR2 YSYEKL. V lost 6 bases, J lost 3 bases, and 8 bases stayed unmatched. In DNA form, the CDR3 reads TGCGCCAGCAGTCACAAAGCTAGCGGGAGCTACGAGCAGTACTTC. Translated, it gives CASSHKASGSYEQYF.

As to this clonotype: A much bigger clone sits one base away, suggesting this may be a read error. This sequence joins TRBV6-1 and TRBJ1-1, with 9 positions matching TRBD1. Losses at the gene ends were 5 bases for V and 6 bases for J; bases not matched to a gene: 7. CDR3 size: 14 residues. Germline values: CDR1 MNHNS, CDR2 SASEGT. The CDR3 coding sequence is TGTGCCAGCAGTCAAGTGGACAGGGGCGCTGAAGCTTTCTTT. This codes for CASSQVDRGAEAFF.

This clonotype has just a few counts. Just one base apart from a much larger clone, this may be a read error. The rearrangement uses TRBV7-2 and TRBJ2-3; D is undetermined. The V gene lost 1 base and the J gene lost 2 bases, with 10 bases spanning the gap. The V gene's germline CDR1 is SGHTA and CDR2 FQGNSA. This CDR3 region has 15 residues. CDR3 DNA sequence: TGTGCCAGCAGCTTAGTGGGCGAACCCACAGATACGCAGTATTTT. Translated: CASSLVGEPTDTQYF. Full variable domain (rest looked up from reference TRBV7-2 and TRBJ2-3): GAGVSQSPSNKVTEKGKDVELRCDPISGHTALYWYRQSLGQGLEFLIYFQGNSAPDKSGLPSDRFSAERTGGSVSTLTIQRTQQEDSAVYLCASSLVGEPTDTQYFGPGTRLTVL.

This clonotype was detected only a few times. The rearrangement uses TRBV7-9 and TRBJ2-7, with a tentative D call TRBD2 (6 bases). Looked up from germline, CDR1 is SEHNR and CDR2 is FQNEAQ (reference sequence). V dropped 7 bases and J dropped 3 bases, with 10 bases sitting between them. The CDR3 spans 12 residues. The chain's CDR3 is CASTMGGYEQYF. CDR3 coding DNA: TGTGCCAGCACCATGGGGGGCTACGAGCAGTACTTC. Full variable domain (rest looked up from reference TRBV7-9 and TRBJ2-7): DTGVSQNPRHKITKRGQNVTFRCDPISEHNRLYWYRQTLGQGPEFLTYFQNEAQLEKSRLLSDRFSAERPKGSFSTLEIQRTEQGDSAMYLCASTMGGYEQYFGPGTRLTVT.